This T cell receptor beta chain derives from a study of cytomegalovirus exposure and HLA in healthy donors. Whole-study context: Out of around 360 genotyped donors, 81% belonged to the Caucasian-associated ancestry cluster.

The PCR ran on 60 Vbeta and 13 Jbeta primers. Study processing details: It was a later analysis that counted about 80 million unique TCR beta chains, of which about 10 million were shared. The method was immunoSEQ multiplex PCR; TCRdb's version includes in-frame clones alone and lacks a portion of them. D and trimming come from the DNA, and the V and J calls and clone size come from that table. The data show about 100,000 clones, 70% to 85% seen once. A remark on this clone: Its specificity is not known.

Points from the study as a whole: TCR beta V segments were, for the most part, productive about 87% or about 30% of the time in an earlier analysis. When analyzed later, a missense DCLRE1C variant was found to be linked to TCR beta V- and J-gene trimming.

Germline CDR1 is LGHNT and CDR2 is FRNRAP. The CDR3 sequence is 18 residues long. The V segment lost 0 bases and the J segment 3 bases; nucleotides outside the gene matches: 9. This TCR came from a woman in her late teens or twenties in good health and CMV-seropositive. The chain carries TRBV12-5 and TRBJ2-1; 9 nucleotides match TRBD2. The source material was PBMCs. The chain's CDR3 is CASGLVLEAGGFYNEQFF. CDR3 DNA sequence: TGTGCTAGTGGTTTGGTACTCGAAGCGGGAGGATTCTACAATGAGCAGTTCTTC.